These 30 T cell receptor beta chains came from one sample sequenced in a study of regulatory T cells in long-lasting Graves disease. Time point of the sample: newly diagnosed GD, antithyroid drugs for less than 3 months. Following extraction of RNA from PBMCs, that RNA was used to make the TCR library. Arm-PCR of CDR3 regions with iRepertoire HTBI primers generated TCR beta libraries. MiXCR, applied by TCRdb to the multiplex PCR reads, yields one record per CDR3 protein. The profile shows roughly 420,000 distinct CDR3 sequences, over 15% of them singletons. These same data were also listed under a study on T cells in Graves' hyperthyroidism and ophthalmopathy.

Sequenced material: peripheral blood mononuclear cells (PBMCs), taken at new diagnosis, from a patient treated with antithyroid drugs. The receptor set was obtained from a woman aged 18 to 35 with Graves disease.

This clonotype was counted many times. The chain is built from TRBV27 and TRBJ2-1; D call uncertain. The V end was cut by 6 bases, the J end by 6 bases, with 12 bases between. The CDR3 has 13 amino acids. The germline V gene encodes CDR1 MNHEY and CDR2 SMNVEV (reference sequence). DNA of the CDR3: TGTGCCAGCAGCTTAGGTGGTAGCAATGAGCAGTTCTTC. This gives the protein CASSLGGSNEQFF.

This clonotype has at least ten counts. Written as DNA, the CDR3 is TGTGCCAGCACCCCCAGGGGGACAGCTAACACCGGGGAGCTGTTTTTT. Encoded protein: CASTPRGTANTGELFF. The chain joins TRBV28 to TRBJ2-2, with TRBD1 matching over 7 bases. This CDR3 contains 16 residues. V lost 7 bases, J lost 2 bases, and 10 bases stayed unmatched. Per germline, CDR1 MDHEN and CDR2 SYDVKM.

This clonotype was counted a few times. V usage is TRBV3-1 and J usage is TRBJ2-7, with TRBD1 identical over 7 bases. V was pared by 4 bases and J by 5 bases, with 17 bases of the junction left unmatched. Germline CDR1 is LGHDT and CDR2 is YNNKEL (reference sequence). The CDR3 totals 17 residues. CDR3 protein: CASSRGDSLRGGDEQYF. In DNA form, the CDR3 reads TGTGCCAGCAGCCGAGGGGACAGCCTTAGGGGTGGCGACGAGCAGTACTTC.

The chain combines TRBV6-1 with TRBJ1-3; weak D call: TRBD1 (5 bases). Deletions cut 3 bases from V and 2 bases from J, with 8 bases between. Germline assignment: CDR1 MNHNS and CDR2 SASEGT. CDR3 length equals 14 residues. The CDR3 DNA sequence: TGTGCCAGCAGTGACCCGGGGCCTGGAAACACCATATATTTT. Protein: CASSDPGPGNTIYF.

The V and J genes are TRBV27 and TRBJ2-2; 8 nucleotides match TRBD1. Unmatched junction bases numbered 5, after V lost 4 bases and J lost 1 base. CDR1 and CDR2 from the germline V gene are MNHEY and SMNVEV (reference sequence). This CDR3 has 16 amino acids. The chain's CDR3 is CASSSRRGRNTGELFF. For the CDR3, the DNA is TGTGCCAGCAGTTCCCGCAGGGGGCGGAACACCGGGGAGCTGTTTTTT.

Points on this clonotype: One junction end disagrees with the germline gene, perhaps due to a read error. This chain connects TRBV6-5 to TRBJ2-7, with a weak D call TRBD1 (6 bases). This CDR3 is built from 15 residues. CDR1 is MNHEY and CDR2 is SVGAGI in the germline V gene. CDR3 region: CASSYTNRVSYEQHF. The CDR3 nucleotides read TGTGCCAGCAGTTACACTAACAGGGTTTCCTACGAGCAGCACTTC.

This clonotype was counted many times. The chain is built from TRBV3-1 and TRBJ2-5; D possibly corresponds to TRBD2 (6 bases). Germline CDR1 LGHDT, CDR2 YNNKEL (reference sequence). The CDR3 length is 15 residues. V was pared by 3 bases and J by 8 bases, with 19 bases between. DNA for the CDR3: TGTGCCAGCAGCCAGACGGGACTCCGATCTGAAACCCAGTACTTC. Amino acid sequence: CASSQTGLRSETQYF.

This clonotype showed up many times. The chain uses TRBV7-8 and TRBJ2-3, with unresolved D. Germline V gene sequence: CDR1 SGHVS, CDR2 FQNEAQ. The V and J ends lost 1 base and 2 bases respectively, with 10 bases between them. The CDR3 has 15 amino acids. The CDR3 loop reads CASSLVGRDTDTQYF. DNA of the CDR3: TGTGCCAGCAGCTTAGTTGGACGAGACACAGATACGCAGTATTTT. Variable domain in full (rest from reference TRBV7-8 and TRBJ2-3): GAGVSQSPRYKVAKRGQDVALRCDPISGHVSLFWYQQALGQGPEFLTYFQNEAQLDKSGLPSDRFFAERPEGSVSTLKIQRTQQEDSAVYLCASSLVGRDTDTQYFGPGTRLTVL.

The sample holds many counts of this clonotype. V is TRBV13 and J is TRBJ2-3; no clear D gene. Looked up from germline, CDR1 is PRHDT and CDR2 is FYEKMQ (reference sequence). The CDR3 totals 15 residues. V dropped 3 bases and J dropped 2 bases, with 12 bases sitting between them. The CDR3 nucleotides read TGTGCCAGCAGCTTCGCCAGGCGCCACACAGATACGCAGTATTTT. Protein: CASSFARRHTDTQYF.

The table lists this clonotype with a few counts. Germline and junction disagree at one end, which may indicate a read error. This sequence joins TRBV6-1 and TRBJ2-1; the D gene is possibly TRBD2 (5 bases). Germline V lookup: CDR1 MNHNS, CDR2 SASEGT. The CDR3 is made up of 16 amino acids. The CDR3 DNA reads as TGTGCCAGCAGCGAAGCGGACCAGTCCCCTTACAATGAGCAGTTCTTC. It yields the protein CASSEADQSPYNEQFF.

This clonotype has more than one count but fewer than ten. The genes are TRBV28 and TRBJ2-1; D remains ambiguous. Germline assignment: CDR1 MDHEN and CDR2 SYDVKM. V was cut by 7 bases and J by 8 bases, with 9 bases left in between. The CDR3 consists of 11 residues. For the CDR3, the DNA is TGTGCCAGCAAGGCGGTGTATGAGCAGTTCTTC. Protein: CASKAVYEQFF. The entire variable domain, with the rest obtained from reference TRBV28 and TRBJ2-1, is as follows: DVKVTQSSRYLVKRTGEKVFLECVQDMDHENMFWYRQDPGLGLRLIYFSYDVKMKEKGDIPEGYSVSREKKERFSLILESASTNQTSMYLCASKAVYEQFFGPGTRLTVL.

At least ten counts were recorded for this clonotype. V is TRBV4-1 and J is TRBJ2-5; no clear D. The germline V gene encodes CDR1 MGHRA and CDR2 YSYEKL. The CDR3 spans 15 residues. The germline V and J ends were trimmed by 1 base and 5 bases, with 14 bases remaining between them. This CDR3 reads CASSQVAQNEETQYF. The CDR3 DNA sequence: TGCGCCAGCAGCCAAGTGGCCCAAAACGAGGAGACCCAGTACTTC.

The CDR3 region is CASRPLEGAKNIQYF. The CDR3, as DNA: TGTGCCAGCAGACCCCTCGAAGGGGCCAAAAACATTCAGTACTTC. The chain uses TRBV6-2 or TRBV6-3 and TRBJ2-4, with unresolved D. The V and J ends lost 6 bases and 1 base respectively, with 13 bases between them. Germline V gene lookup returns CDR1 MNHEY and CDR2 SVGEGT. The CDR3 has 15 amino acids.

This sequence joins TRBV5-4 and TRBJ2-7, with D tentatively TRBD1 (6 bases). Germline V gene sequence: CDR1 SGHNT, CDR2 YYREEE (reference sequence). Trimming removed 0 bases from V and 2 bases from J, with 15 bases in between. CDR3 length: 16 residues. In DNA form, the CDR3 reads TGTGCCAGCAGCTTGGCCAGTTTCGGACAGCCCTACGAGCAGTACTTC. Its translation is CASSLASFGQPYEQYF.

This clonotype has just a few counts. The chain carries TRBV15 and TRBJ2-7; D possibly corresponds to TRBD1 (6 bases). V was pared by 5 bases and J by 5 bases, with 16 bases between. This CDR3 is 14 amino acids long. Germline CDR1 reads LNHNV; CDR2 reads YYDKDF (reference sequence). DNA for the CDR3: TGTGCCACCAGCGGGACCGGACGACAGGACGAGCAGTACTTC. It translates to CATSGTGRQDEQYF.

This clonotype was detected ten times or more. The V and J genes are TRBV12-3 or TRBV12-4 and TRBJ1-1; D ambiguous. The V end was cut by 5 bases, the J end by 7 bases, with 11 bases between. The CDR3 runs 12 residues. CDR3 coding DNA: TGTGCCAGCAGTCCAAGGACGGGTGAAGCTTTCTTT. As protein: CASSPRTGEAFF.

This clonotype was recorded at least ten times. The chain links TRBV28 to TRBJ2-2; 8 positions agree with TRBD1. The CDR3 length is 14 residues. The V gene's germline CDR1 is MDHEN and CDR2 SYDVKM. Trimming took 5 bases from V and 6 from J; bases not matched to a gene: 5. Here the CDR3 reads CASSQPGQAGELFF. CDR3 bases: TGTGCCAGCAGTCAACCGGGACAGGCCGGGGAGCTGTTTTTT.

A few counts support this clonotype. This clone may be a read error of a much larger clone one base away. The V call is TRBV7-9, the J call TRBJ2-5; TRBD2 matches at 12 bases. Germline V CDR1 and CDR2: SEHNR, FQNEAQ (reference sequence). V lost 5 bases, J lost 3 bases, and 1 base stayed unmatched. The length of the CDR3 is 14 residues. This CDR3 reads CASSRTSGEETQYF. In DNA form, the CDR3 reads TGTGCCAGCAGCCGGACTAGCGGGGAAGAGACCCAGTACTTC.

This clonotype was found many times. CDR3 amino acids: CASSWAGGPNNEQFF. CDR3 in DNA: TGTGCCAGCAGCTGGGCGGGAGGGCCGAACAATGAGCAGTTCTTC. The genes are TRBV5-5 and TRBJ2-1, with TRBD2 matching 9 bases. The V gene end was trimmed by 3 bases and the J gene end by 5 bases; junction bases not matched to a gene: 6. The CDR3 extends over 15 amino acids. CDR1 is SGHKS, CDR2 YYEKEE, per germline (reference sequence).

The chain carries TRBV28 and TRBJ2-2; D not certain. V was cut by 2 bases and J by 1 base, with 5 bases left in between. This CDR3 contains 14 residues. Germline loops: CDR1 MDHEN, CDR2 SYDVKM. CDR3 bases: TGTGCCAGCAGTTTAGAGATGAACACCGGGGAGCTGTTTTTT. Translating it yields CASSLEMNTGELFF.

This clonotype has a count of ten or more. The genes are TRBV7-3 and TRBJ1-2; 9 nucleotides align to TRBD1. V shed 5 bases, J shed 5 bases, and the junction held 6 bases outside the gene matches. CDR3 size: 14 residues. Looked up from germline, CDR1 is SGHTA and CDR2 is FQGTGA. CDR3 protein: CASSLQGQGYGYTF. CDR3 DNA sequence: TGTGCCAGCAGCCTCCAGGGACAGGGATATGGCTACACCTTC.

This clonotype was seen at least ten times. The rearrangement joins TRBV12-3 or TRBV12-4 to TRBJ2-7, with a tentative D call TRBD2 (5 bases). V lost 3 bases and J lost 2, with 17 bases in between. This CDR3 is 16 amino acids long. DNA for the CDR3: TGTGCCAGCAGTTTGTCCCCCTGGGAGTCGCCCTACGAGCAGTACTTC. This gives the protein CASSLSPWESPYEQYF.

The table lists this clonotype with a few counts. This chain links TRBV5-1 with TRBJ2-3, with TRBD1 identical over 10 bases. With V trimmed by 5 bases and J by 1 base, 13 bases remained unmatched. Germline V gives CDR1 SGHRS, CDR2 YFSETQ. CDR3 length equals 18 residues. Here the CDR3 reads CASSRFGDRGRGTDTQYF. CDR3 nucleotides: TGCGCCAGCAGTCGATTTGGAGACAGGGGGCGGGGCACAGATACGCAGTATTTT.

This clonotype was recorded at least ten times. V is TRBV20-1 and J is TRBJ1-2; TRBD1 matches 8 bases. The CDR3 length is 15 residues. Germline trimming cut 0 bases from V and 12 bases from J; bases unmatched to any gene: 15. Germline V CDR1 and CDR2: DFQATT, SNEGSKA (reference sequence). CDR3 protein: CSARDQGADRRGNTF. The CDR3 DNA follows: TGCAGTGCTAGAGATCAGGGGGCGGACAGGCGAGGAAACACCTTC.

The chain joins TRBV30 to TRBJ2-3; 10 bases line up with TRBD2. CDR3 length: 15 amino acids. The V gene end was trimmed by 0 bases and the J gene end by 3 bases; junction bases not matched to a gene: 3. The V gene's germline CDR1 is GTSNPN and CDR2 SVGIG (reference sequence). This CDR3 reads CAWSVLAGITDTQYF. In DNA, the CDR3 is TGTGCCTGGAGTGTACTAGCGGGAATTACAGATACGCAGTATTTT.

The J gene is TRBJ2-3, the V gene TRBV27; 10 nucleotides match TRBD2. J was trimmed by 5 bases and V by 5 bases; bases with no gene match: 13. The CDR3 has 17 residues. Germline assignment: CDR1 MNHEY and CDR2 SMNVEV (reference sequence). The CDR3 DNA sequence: TGTGCCAGCAGTGATTTCGGGCTAGCGGGAGTTGGAGATACGCAGTATTTT. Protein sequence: CASSDFGLAGVGDTQYF.

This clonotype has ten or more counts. CDR3 sequence: CASSLTGSSYNEQFF. The DNA for the CDR3 is TGTGCCAGCAGCTTAACCGGGAGTTCCTACAATGAGCAGTTCTTC. The rearrangement links TRBV12-3 or TRBV12-4 to TRBJ2-1; D might be TRBD2 (6 bases). This CDR3 has 15 amino acids. V was clipped by 6 bases and J by 1 base, with 13 bases between them.

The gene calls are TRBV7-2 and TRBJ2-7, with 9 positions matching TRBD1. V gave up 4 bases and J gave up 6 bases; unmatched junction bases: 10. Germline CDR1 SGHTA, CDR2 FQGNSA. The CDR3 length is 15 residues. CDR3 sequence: CASSSPDRGPFEQYF. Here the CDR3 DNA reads TGTGCCAGCAGCTCACCGGACAGGGGTCCTTTCGAGCAGTACTTC.

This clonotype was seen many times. The CDR3 loop reads CASSPSREPVYGYTF. In nucleotides, the CDR3 is TGTGCCAGCTCACCAAGTAGGGAACCCGTCTATGGCTACACCTTC. The rearrangement uses TRBV18 and TRBJ1-2; D unresolved. The CDR3 has 15 residues. The germline V gene has CDR1 KGHSH and CDR2 LQKENI. V was trimmed by 2 bases and J by 4 bases, leaving 14 bases between them.

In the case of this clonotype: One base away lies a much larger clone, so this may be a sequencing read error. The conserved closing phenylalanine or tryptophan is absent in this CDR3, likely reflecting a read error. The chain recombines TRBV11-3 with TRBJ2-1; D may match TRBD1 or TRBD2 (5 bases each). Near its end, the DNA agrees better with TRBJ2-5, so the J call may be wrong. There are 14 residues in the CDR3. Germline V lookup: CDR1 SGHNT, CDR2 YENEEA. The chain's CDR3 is CASSFRELQETQYL. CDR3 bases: TGTGCCAGCAGCTTCAGGGAGTTGCAAGAGACCCAGTACCTC.